This TCR beta chain was found in a study of shared clonotypes between healthy human individuals. Study-wide background: For every donor, three CD4 naive, three CD4 memory, two CD8 naive and one CD8 memory plates were used. Findings of the study overall: About 5% was the fraction of naive CD4 clonotypes found shared across several donors.

There are 13 residues in the CDR3. Deletions cut 6 bases from V and 2 bases from J, with 8 bases between. Germline-derived CDR1 and CDR2 are LGHNT and FRNRAP. Points on this clone: The antigen is not known.

Source study methods: Without quality scores, immunoSEQ junctional reads could not be filtered like full-length reads. Profiling relied on immunoSEQ multiplex PCR, and the TCRdb table lists in-frame clones only, not all of them. The DNA gave D and trimming, while V, J and clone size come from that table. The table includes about 2,500,000 clones, about 92% detected once. This chain connects TRBV12-5 to TRBJ1-5; tentatively, D is TRBD1 (6 bases). The sequencing sample was made of naive CD4+ T cells sorted from blood. Subset defined: CD45RA+ positively selected. This sequence originates from a man between 18 and 35 years old in good health. The CDR3 nucleotides read TGTGCTAGTGGACCAGGGGGCAATCAGCCCCAGCATTTT. Protein sequence: CASGPGGNQPQHF.